The source of this TCR beta chain is a study of identical twins. Comment on this clonotype: Its antigen is not identified.

Study-level points and caveats: Invariant cells of the MAIT and iNKT types might have partly distorted the zero-insertion analyses. Models predicted too little out-of-frame TCR alpha sharing in monozygotic twins.

CDR1 is SGHTA and CDR2 is FQGNSA in the germline V gene. CDR3 length: 14 residues. V gave up 5 bases and J gave up 4 bases; unmatched junction bases: 5. After template switching added a universal primer site, the resulting cDNA carried unique molecular identifiers. Via MiXCR, TCRdb re-called the 5' RACE reads, giving one row per CDR3 protein. The sample has 450,000 or so distinct CDR3 sequences; 11% to 15% are singletons. These sequences were also reported in another study, on yellow fever vaccine responses in identical twins. That study adds: Vaccine T cell responses of twins reportedly seemed partly convergent and partly personalized.

The rearrangement uses TRBV7-2 and TRBJ1-1; 9 bases match TRBD1. The sequencing input was CD4+ T cells sorted from blood. The clonotype comes from a young woman in good health. In DNA, the CDR3 is TGTGCCAGCAGCCAGACAGGGGGGCTCACTGAAGCTTTCTTT. The encoded protein is CASSQTGGLTEAFF.